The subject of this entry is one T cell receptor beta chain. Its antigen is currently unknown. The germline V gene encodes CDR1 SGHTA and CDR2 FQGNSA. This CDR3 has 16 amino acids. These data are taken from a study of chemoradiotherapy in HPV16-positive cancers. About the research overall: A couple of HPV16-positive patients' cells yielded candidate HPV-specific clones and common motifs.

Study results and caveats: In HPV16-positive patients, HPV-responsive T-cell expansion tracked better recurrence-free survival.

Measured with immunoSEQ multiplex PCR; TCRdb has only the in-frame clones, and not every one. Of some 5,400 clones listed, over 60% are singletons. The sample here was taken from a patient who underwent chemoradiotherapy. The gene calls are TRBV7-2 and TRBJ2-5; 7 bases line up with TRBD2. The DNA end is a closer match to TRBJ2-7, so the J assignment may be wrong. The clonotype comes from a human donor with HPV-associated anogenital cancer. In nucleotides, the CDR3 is TGTGCCAGCAGCTTAGCCCCGGCTAGCGGCTCCTACGAGCAGTACTTC. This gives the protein CASSLAPASGSYEQYF.